This T cell receptor beta chain emerged from a study of blood T cell repertoires in COVID-19. Overall study: Nucleic acid was either cDNA or gDNA, and it came from T cells, B-cell-depleted T cells, or PBMCs.

Method: immunoSEQ multiplex PCR; TCRdb's copy keeps in-frame clones and lacks some. The sample carries roughly 220,000 clones, approximately 78% recorded once. This CDR3 region has 15 residues. Per the germline V gene, CDR1 is LNHDA and CDR2 is SQIVND (reference sequence). J lost 4 bases, V lost 7 bases, and 12 bases had no gene match. Sequencing was done on a sample of peripheral blood. The sequence derives from a woman at least 80 years old with COVID-19, enrolled during active disease. The chain uses TRBV19 and TRBJ1-2; 7 nucleotides align to TRBD1. The CDR3 nucleotides are TGTGCCAGTACCGAATCGGGACAGCAACCCTATGGCTACACCTTC. Amino acids: CASTESGQQPYGYTF.